Presented here are 2 T cell receptor beta chains from one specimen sequenced in a study of blood T cell repertoires in COVID-19. Profiling relied on immunoSEQ multiplex PCR, and the TCRdb table lists in-frame clones only, not all of them. Here the sample spans a few hundred thousand clones, 80% to 90% being singletons. Material: peripheral blood. The receptor source for this set is a woman aged 45-65 years with acute or convalescent COVID-19.

The J gene is TRBJ1-1, the V gene TRBV5-1; possibly TRBD1 for D (6 bases). This CDR3 is built from 14 residues. Looked up from germline, CDR1 is SGHRS and CDR2 is YFSETQ. V was clipped by 2 bases and J by 6 bases, with 14 bases between them. In DNA form, the CDR3 reads TGCGCCAGCAGCTTCGGGGGGCAGAGGCCTGAAGCTTTCTTT. This translates into CASSFGGQRPEAFF.

V is TRBV27 and J is TRBJ2-6; D is perhaps TRBD2 (6 bases). With 2 bases removed from V and 2 bases from J, the gap between germline ends came to 16 bases. Germline lookup yields CDR1 MNHEY and CDR2 SMNVEV (reference sequence). There are 18 residues in the CDR3. The CDR3 loop reads CASSLRNFGGTGANVLTF. The CDR3 DNA follows: TGTGCCAGCAGTTTAAGAAACTTTGGAGGGACTGGGGCCAACGTCCTGACTTTC.